The source of this T cell receptor (beta chain) is a study of T cells in Graves' hyperthyroidism and ophthalmopathy. A patient was excluded if there was uncontrolled infection, other autoimmune disease, pregnancy or lactation. This sample holds PBMCs from roughly 10 ml fresh peripheral blood. Amplified TCR beta CDR3 regions came from RNA transcripts. A first-round RT-PCR of the TCR CDR3 used the HTBI primer set. TCRdb passed the multiplex PCR reads through MiXCR, listing each CDR3 protein once. The data show under 500,000 distinct CDR3 sequences, about an eighth seen once. Overall study results and limits: A 13 V-J model separated ophthalmopathy from stable hyperthyroidism. Blood samples included most of the expanded thyroid clonotypes exceeding 0.001.

About this clonotype: Its antigen is currently unknown.

CDR3 length equals 14 residues. From germline, CDR1 is LNHDA and CDR2 SQIVND (reference sequence). V dropped 6 bases and J dropped 6; count of bases not matched to a gene: 8. This TCR was recovered from a middle-aged man with Graves' ophthalmopathy. This rearrangement joins TRBV19 to TRBJ2-1, with 7 bases identical to TRBD1. Sequencing used blood. The CDR3 DNA is TGTGCCAGTAGGAAGACAGGGAGCTCCAATGAGCAGTTCTTC. Its translation: CASRKTGSSNEQFF.